This section outlines one T cell receptor (beta chain) sequence together with its context. TCRdb's copy holds only in-frame clones and misses some; the assay was immunoSEQ multiplex PCR. The data contain 60,000 to 80,000 clones, 80% to 90% of them singletons. The data are from a study of OX40 agonist ivuxolimab in advanced cancers. V was clipped by 3 bases and J by 3 bases; unmatched bases: 7. Germline values: CDR1 SGDLS, CDR2 YYNGEE. CDR3 length: 15 amino acids. This TCR derives from an adult with an advanced solid tumor such as melanoma, head and neck, liver or kidney cancer. The source material was CD4+ or CD8+ T cells sorted from blood, sampled in a trial of the OX40 agonist ivuxolimab. J is TRBJ1-2 and V is TRBV9; 8 bases line up with TRBD1. CDR3 nucleotide sequence: TGTGCCAGCAGCGAGGGGACAGGATGGGACTATGGCTACACCTTC. Its protein product is CASSEGTGWDYGYTF.